Below are 25 T cell receptor beta chains sequenced from a single sample in a study of blood T cell repertoires in COVID-19 (dated by TCRdb to about 2020). Libraries were built with the immunoSEQ multiplex PCR assay. The source is immuneACCESS, and TCRdb retained only in-frame sequences with V and J called. Part of the clones is not carried over; for the studies checked, unresolved V genes explain less than half of this, and the remainder is unexplained. Across this sample there are 100,000 or so clones, with approximately 85% seen only once. The ten biggest clones cover roughly 4.2% of the sample. The specimen was peripheral blood. These receptors were obtained from a man aged 50-59 years with acute or convalescent COVID-19.

V usage is TRBV5-6 and J usage is TRBJ2-5; 10 bases are a match to TRBD2. The ends lost 0 bases at V and 5 bases at J; junction bases unmatched: 7. This CDR3 has 16 residues. CDR1 is SGHDT, CDR2 YYEEEE, per germline. CDR3 coding DNA: TGTGCCAGCAGCTTGGTGTCCCTAGCGGGAGATGAGACCCAGTACTTC. Translating it yields CASSLVSLAGDETQYF.

A word on this clone: The same CDR3 also results from other DNA sequences found in this sample. The rearrangement joins TRBV7-9 to TRBJ2-7; 7 nucleotides agree with TRBD1. The CDR3 has 14 residues. Germline CDR1 and CDR2: SEHNR and FQNEAQ (reference sequence). With V trimmed by 3 bases and J by 4 bases, 6 bases remained unmatched. CDR3 sequence reads: CASSLGTGVYEQYF. The CDR3 nucleotides read TGTGCCAGCAGCTTGGGAACAGGGGTTTACGAGCAGTACTTC.

In this sample, this clone turned up a few times. The chain combines TRBV7-9 with TRBJ2-5; D possibly corresponds to TRBD1 (5 bases). This CDR3 comprises 15 residues. The germline CDR1 and CDR2 sequences are SEHNR and FQNEAQ (reference sequence). Trimming removed 0 bases at V and 5 bases at J, with 13 bases between. In nucleotides, the CDR3 is TGTGCCAGCAGCTTAGCCAGGGTGGCATGGGAGACCCAGTACTTC. Its protein product is CASSLARVAWETQYF.

This clone was observed once. V is TRBV3-1 (or the pseudogene TRBV3-2) and J is TRBJ2-1; D might be TRBD2 (6 bases). The CDR3 has 17 amino acids. Trimming took off 1 base at V and 3 bases at J, with 16 bases between the two ends. Germline-derived CDR1 and CDR2 are LGHDT and YNNKEL (reference sequence). CDR3 nucleotides: TGTGCCAGCAGCCAAGGGGGGGAGCCGGCCTGCTACAATGAGCAGTTCTTC. It codes for CASSQGGEPACYNEQFF.

The CDR3 sequence: CASSDPPSGSSDTQYF. In DNA form, the CDR3 reads TGTGCCAGTAGTGACCCCCCTAGCGGGAGCTCAGATACGCAGTATTTT. The chain is built from TRBV19 and TRBJ2-3; the match to TRBD2 covers 10 bases. V lost 5 bases and J lost 4; bases outside the gene matches: 9. This CDR3 contains 16 residues. Germline V gene lookup returns CDR1 LNHDA and CDR2 SQIVND (reference sequence).

The genes are TRBV7-8 and TRBJ1-3, with 11 bases identical to TRBD1. The CDR3 consists of 14 residues. CDR1 SGHVS and CDR2 FQNEAQ come from the germline V gene. V was pared by 3 bases and J by 7 bases, with 2 bases of the junction left unmatched. The CDR3 loop reads CASSLGQGVNTIYF. The DNA for the CDR3 is TGTGCCAGCAGCTTGGGACAGGGGGTTAACACCATATATTTT.

The chain joins TRBV27 to TRBJ1-5; D may be TRBD1 (6 bases). Trimming shortened V by 5 bases and J by 2 bases, and 16 bases separated the two germline ends. Germline values: CDR1 MNHEY, CDR2 SMNVEV (reference sequence). The CDR3 is made up of 16 amino acids. The CDR3 loop is CASSAHRVEGNQPQHF. Here the CDR3 DNA reads TGTGCCAGCAGTGCTCACAGGGTAGAGGGCAATCAGCCCCAGCATTTT.

A word on this clone: Compared with germline, one end of the junction differs, possibly owing to a read error. CDR3 in DNA: TGTGCCAGCACCCAACAGGGTTCCTATAATTCACCCCTCCACTTT. The encoded protein is CASTQQGSYNSPLHF. The V and J genes are TRBV3-1 (or the pseudogene TRBV3-2) and TRBJ1-6; tentative D call: TRBD1 (6 bases). The CDR3 covers 15 residues. Per germline, CDR1 LGHDT and CDR2 YNNKEL (reference sequence).

This chain joins TRBV29-1 and TRBJ2-1, with D possibly matching TRBD1 (5 bases). The germline V and J ends were trimmed by 3 bases and 6 bases, with 15 bases remaining between them. CDR1 is SQVTM, CDR2 ANQGSEA, per germline. The CDR3 loop spans 14 amino acids. The CDR3 protein is CSVEGGAAPNEQFF. Here the CDR3 DNA reads TGCAGCGTTGAGGGTGGGGCAGCGCCCAATGAGCAGTTCTTC.

The rearrangement links TRBV12-1 to TRBJ2-4; the table names TRBD1, a call not compared with the DNA. TRBV12-1 is flagged as a pseudogene. This CDR3 region has 15 residues. The DNA of the CDR3 is TGTGCCAGCAGCTCCGTCGGGACAAGACAAAACATTCAGTACTTC. It encodes CASSSVGTRQNIQYF.

The chain carries TRBV5-1 and TRBJ2-6, with 11 bases that match TRBD1. The CDR3 is 18 amino acids. The germline V gene has CDR1 SGHRS and CDR2 YFSETQ. The trim removed 2 bases at V and 0 bases at J, leaving 4 bases unmatched. CDR3 in amino acids: CASSFSGTGGSGANVLTF. The CDR3 region has the DNA TGCGCCAGCAGCTTTTCCGGGACAGGGGGCTCTGGGGCCAACGTCCTGACTTTC.

The chain carries TRBV5-1 and TRBJ1-3; 8 bases map to TRBD1. CDR1 and CDR2 (germline): SGHRS, YFSETQ. The CDR3 totals 15 residues. V trimming: 2 bases; J trimming: 4 bases; junction bases outside the gene matches: 5. The CDR3 region is CASSLQGERGNTIYF. The CDR3 nucleotides are TGCGCCAGCAGCTTACAGGGGGAAAGAGGAAACACCATATATTTT.

CDR3 coding DNA: TGTGCCAGCAGCAAAGGGGGGGATTCCCCATCCGGGGCCAACGTCCTGACTTTC. Amino acids: CASSKGGDSPSGANVLTF. This rearrangement joins TRBV21-1 to TRBJ2-6; TRBD2, as called in the table, went unchecked against the DNA. TRBV21-1 is a listed pseudogene. This CDR3 comprises 18 residues.

V is TRBV4-1 and J is TRBJ2-7; 10 bases map to TRBD2. The CDR3 is 18 amino acids. J lost 4 bases, V lost 6 bases, and 18 bases had no gene match. In germline, CDR1 is MGHRA, CDR2 YSYEKL. The CDR3, as DNA: TGCGCCAGCAGTCCTGGAGGGCTAGCGGGAGTTGCTTTTTACGAGCAGTACTTC. Amino acid sequence: CASSPGGLAGVAFYEQYF.

Points on this clone: A junction end diverges from the germline sequence, so it may reflect a read error. The chain is built from TRBV7-7 and TRBJ2-5; D gene uncertain. The CDR3 runs 13 residues. Germline V gene data show CDR1 as SSHAT and CDR2 as FNYEAQ (reference sequence). The CDR3 loop is CASSLDYQETQYF. The CDR3 bases are TGTGCTAGCAGCTTAGACTACCAAGAGACCCAGTACTTC.

The chain uses TRBV5-1 and TRBJ2-5, with 8 positions matching TRBD1. The CDR3 spans 15 residues. Trimming removed 3 bases from V and 5 bases from J; junction bases left unmatched: 9. Germline lookup yields CDR1 SGHRS and CDR2 YFSETQ. CDR3 in DNA: TGCGCCAGCAGCTCAACCGGACAGGGTAGTGAGACCCAGTACTTC. Its translation: CASSSTGQGSETQYF.

The chain recombines TRBV7-2 with TRBJ2-2; possibly TRBD2 for D (6 bases). CDR3 size: 13 residues. Germline CDR1 is SGHTA and CDR2 is FQGNSA. Trimming took off 1 base at V and 8 bases at J, with 8 bases between the two ends. CDR3 nucleotide sequence: TGTGCCAGCAGCTTAGACGGGACTGGGGAGCTGTTTTTT. Encoded protein: CASSLDGTGELFF. The full variable domain, completed using reference TRBV7-2 and TRBJ2-2, is GAGVSQSPSNKVTEKGKDVELRCDPISGHTALYWYRQSLGQGLEFLIYFQGNSAPDKSGLPSDRFSAERTGGSVSTLTIQRTQQEDSAVYLCASSLDGTGELFFGEGSRLTVL.

The rearrangement uses TRBV15 and TRBJ2-2; D unresolved. V lost 3 bases and J lost 3, with 5 bases in between. The CDR3 sequence is 13 residues long. The V gene's germline CDR1 is LNHNV and CDR2 YYDKDF (reference sequence). The CDR3 here is CATSSQYTGELFF. The CDR3 bases are TGTGCCACCAGCAGTCAATACACCGGGGAGCTGTTTTTT.

This sequence joins TRBV15 and TRBJ2-5, with 14 bases aligning to TRBD2. The CDR3 totals 14 residues. V lost 8 bases to trimming and J lost 4 bases; unmatched junction nucleotides: 3. Germline CDR1 and CDR2: LNHNV and YYDKDF (reference sequence). The DNA of the CDR3 is TGTGCCACCGAGGGACTAGCGGGAGTAGAGACCCAGTACTTC. This translates into CATEGLAGVETQYF.

This clone has a single count. V and J are TRBV12-5 and TRBJ1-5; possibly TRBD1 for D (5 bases). Germline CDR1 is LGHNT and CDR2 is FRNRAP. The germline V and J ends were trimmed by 1 base and 0 bases, with 25 bases remaining between them. CDR3 length equals 21 residues. CDR3 amino acids: CASGLGSQKDRLLSSNQPQHF. The CDR3 nucleotides read TGTGCTAGTGGTTTGGGTTCTCAGAAAGACAGACTCCTATCTAGCAATCAGCCCCAGCATTTT.

Comments on this clone: The junction does not match germline at one end; this may be a read error. The chain has TRBV7-7 and TRBJ2-7; D is possibly TRBD1 (5 bases). Germline V gene data show CDR1 as SSHAT and CDR2 as FNYEAQ (reference sequence). This CDR3 is 13 amino acids long. CDR3 sequence (DNA): TGTGCTAGCAGCCCCCGGCAGGGAAACGAGCAGTACTTC. It specifies CASSPRQGNEQYF. The variable domain in full, with the rest retrieved from reference TRBV7-7 and TRBJ2-7, is GAGVSQSPRYKVTKRGQDVTLRCDPISSHATLYWYQQALGQGPEFLTYFNYEAQPDKSGLPSDRFSAERPEGSISTLTIQRTEQRDSAMYRCASSPRQGNEQYFGPGTRLTVT.

In its sample, this clone was seen once. The chain combines TRBV7-3 with TRBJ1-1; weak D call: TRBD1 (6 bases). V lost 5 bases and J lost 1, with 8 bases in between. The V gene's germline CDR1 is SGHTA and CDR2 FQGTGA. The CDR3 covers 13 residues. The CDR3 region is CASSEQGNTEAFF. The CDR3 region has the DNA TGTGCCAGCAGCGAACAGGGGAACACTGAAGCTTTCTTT.

This clone turned up a few times. The chain joins TRBV7-9 to TRBJ1-1, with no clear D. CDR1 and CDR2 from the germline V gene are SEHNR and FQNEAQ (reference sequence). V lost 4 bases and J lost 5, with 11 bases in between. The CDR3 loop spans 13 amino acids. The CDR3, as DNA: TGTGCCAGCAGCTCGCTGGAAGCGACTGAAGCTTTCTTT. Translated, it gives CASSSLEATEAFF.

This rearrangement joins TRBV5-1 to TRBJ2-2, with 7 bases aligning to TRBD1. V gave up 3 bases and J gave up 4 bases; unmatched junction bases: 3. This CDR3 is 14 amino acids long. The germline V gene has CDR1 SGHRS and CDR2 YFSETQ. The CDR3 region is CASSSGTVTGELFF. The CDR3 DNA reads as TGCGCCAGCAGCTCCGGGACAGTCACCGGGGAGCTGTTTTTT.

The V and J genes are TRBV19 and TRBJ2-3, with D possibly matching TRBD1 (6 bases). The germline CDR1 and CDR2 sequences are LNHDA and SQIVND (reference sequence). This CDR3 comprises 15 residues. Between the trimmed V and J ends, which lost 4 bases and 3 bases, there was a span of 14 bases. CDR3 DNA: TGTGCCAGTAGTACCTGGACAGCCGCAACAGATACGCAGTATTTT. This sequence encodes CASSTWTAATDTQYF.